The clone carrying this T cell receptor beta chain has a handful of counts. The germline gene is not matched at one end of the junction; a read error may be the cause. This specimen belongs to a study of regulatory T cells in long-lasting Graves disease. Per the germline V gene, CDR1 is SGHAT and CDR2 is FQDESV (reference sequence). The CDR3 runs 14 residues. This sample's time point: newly diagnosed GD, antithyroid drugs for less than 3 months. There was RNA extracted from PBMCs, and the TCR library was made from it. Researchers made TCR beta libraries by using iRepertoire HTBI primers and running Arm-PCR on CDR3 regions. TCRdb re-called the multiplex PCR reads through MiXCR, storing one row per CDR3 protein. The data contain hundreds of thousands of distinct CDR3 sequences, roughly 15% of them singletons. The same specimen was also included in a second study, on T cells in Graves' hyperthyroidism and ophthalmopathy.

The sample here was peripheral blood mononuclear cells (PBMCs), taken at new diagnosis, from a patient treated with antithyroid drugs. This TCR was sampled from a young woman with Graves disease. The chain employs TRBV11-1 and TRBJ2-7, with 9 positions matching TRBD2. In nucleotides, the CDR3 is TGCGCCAGCAGCAAACTAGCGGGCTTATTCGAGCAGTACTTC. Translated: CASSKLAGLFEQYF.